Each of the 8 T cell receptor beta chains below was sequenced from the same sample in a study of regulatory T cells in long-lasting Graves disease. CDR3-region Arm-PCR and iRepertoire HTBI primers produced the TCR beta libraries. Each CDR3 protein is one row after TCRdb ran MiXCR on the multiplex PCR reads. The sample holds about 610,000 distinct CDR3 sequences, 15% to 20% seen once. This sample's time point: newly diagnosed GD, antithyroid drugs for less than 3 months. PBMCs were the source of the RNA used for TCR sequencing. These sequences were also reported in another study, on T cells in Graves' hyperthyroidism and ophthalmopathy.

The material was peripheral blood mononuclear cells (PBMCs), obtained at new diagnosis, from a patient treated with antithyroid drugs. The receptors come from a man aged 18 to 29 with Graves disease.

This clonotype was seen at least ten times. This sequence joins TRBV12-3 or TRBV12-4 and TRBJ1-5; D remains ambiguous. There are 14 residues in the CDR3. Trimming left V 6 bases short and J 5 bases short, with 14 bases between. CDR3 coding DNA: TGTGCCAGCAGCCGCGGGTTTGGCGATCAGCCCCAGCATTTT. Protein: CASSRGFGDQPQHF.

This clonotype was picked up many times. V is TRBV18 and J is TRBJ2-7, with no clear D. Per the germline V gene, CDR1 is KGHSH and CDR2 is LQKENI. Trimming took off 0 bases at V and 3 bases at J, with 9 bases between the two ends. This CDR3 is built from 14 residues. CDR3 nucleotides: TGTGCCAGCTCACCACCCCTATCATTCTACGAGCAGTACTTC. It codes for CASSPPLSFYEQYF.

The chain is built from TRBV7-8 and TRBJ1-1; D gene unclear. V was trimmed by 8 bases and J by 5 bases, leaving 21 bases between them. The CDR3 is made up of 15 amino acids. CDR1 and CDR2 from the germline V gene are SGHVS and FQNEAQ. CDR3: CASAGTQRRWTEAFF. Written as DNA, the CDR3 is TGTGCCAGCGCCGGAACACAGAGGCGCTGGACTGAAGCTTTCTTT. The full variable domain, its missing parts supplied by reference TRBV7-8 and TRBJ1-1, is GAGVSQSPRYKVAKRGQDVALRCDPISGHVSLFWYQQALGQGPEFLTYFQNEAQLDKSGLPSDRFFAERPEGSVSTLKIQRTQQEDSAVYLCASAGTQRRWTEAFFGQGTRLTVV.

This clonotype showed up just a few times. The chain employs TRBV19 and TRBJ2-1, with 7 bases aligning to TRBD2. V gave up 6 bases and J gave up 2 bases; unmatched junction bases: 7. The CDR3 loop spans 15 amino acids. Per germline, CDR1 LNHDA and CDR2 SQIVND (reference sequence). The CDR3 here is CASSWEGAPYNEQFF. In nucleotides, the CDR3 is TGTGCCAGTAGCTGGGAGGGAGCCCCCTACAATGAGCAGTTCTTC.

This clonotype was detected many times. J is TRBJ1-1 and V is TRBV11-1, with D maybe TRBD1 (5 bases). This CDR3 is 15 amino acids long. CDR1 and CDR2 from the germline V gene are SGHAT and FQDESV (reference sequence). V gave up 5 bases and J gave up 5 bases, with 18 bases separating them. CDR3 nucleotides: TGTGCCAGCAGCCGGGGCCAGACACTCGGAACTGAAGCTTTCTTT. Its translation is CASSRGQTLGTEAFF.

This clonotype was observed many times. The chain combines TRBV7-6 with TRBJ2-1, with a weak D call TRBD1 (5 bases). The J call may be mistaken, given a closer DNA end match to TRBJ2-5. CDR1 SGHVS and CDR2 FNYEAQ come from the germline V gene. The CDR3 is made up of 14 amino acids. The DNA of the CDR3 is TGTGCCAGCAGCTCAGAAGGGGCTGTGGAGACCCAGTACTTC. It is translated as CASSSEGAVETQYF.

Comments on this clonotype: This may arise from a read error, as a much more abundant clone is one base away. The J gene is TRBJ2-1, the V gene TRBV2; TRBD2 matches 15 bases. CDR3 size: 15 residues. V was clipped by 7 bases and J by 10 bases; unmatched bases: 8. Germline V CDR1 and CDR2: SNHLY, FYNNEI. CDR3: CASILGLAGGNEQFF. The CDR3 DNA reads as TGTGCCAGCATACTGGGACTAGCGGGAGGTAACGAGCAGTTCTTC. Drawing the rest from reference TRBV2 and TRBJ2-1, the complete variable domain is EPEVTQTPSHQVTQMGQEVILRCVPISNHLYFYWYRQILGQKVEFLVSFYNNEISEKSEIFDDQFSVERPDGSNFTLKIRSTKLEDSAMYFCASILGLAGGNEQFFGPGTRLTVL.

In this sample, this clonotype turned up many times. This rearrangement joins TRBV29-1 to TRBJ2-1; 11 bases fit TRBD2. The V gene end was trimmed by 8 bases and the J gene end by 9 bases; junction bases not matched to a gene: 9. Looked up from germline, CDR1 is SQVTM and CDR2 is ANQGSEA. The CDR3 sequence is 13 residues long. The CDR3 protein is CSIAGGLWGEQFF. CDR3 coding DNA: TGCAGCATAGCGGGAGGGCTTTGGGGTGAGCAGTTCTTC.